The clone carrying this TCR beta chain was observed many times. The read finishes 3 residues shy of the CDR3 end, and the germline J gene is used to complete it. The sample belongs to a study of T cell clonality in common variable immunodeficiency. Both groups were predominantly of Caucasian heritage. Each donor provided roughly 5 to 8 ml of heparinized whole blood. This table comes from immunoSEQ multiplex PCR, and its TCRdb copy is limited to in-frame clones, with some not included. This sample comprises about 52,000 clones, none seen once only. V was pared by 4 bases and J by 5 bases, with 5 bases of the junction left unmatched. The CDR3 consists of 14 residues. The germline CDR1 and CDR2 sequences are SGHTA and FQGNSA.

V usage is TRBV7-2 and J usage is TRBJ2-5; 9 bases agree with TRBD2. This clonotype originated in a person aged 18 to 69 in good health. Sequenced: peripheral blood mononuclear cells. This chain's CDR3 is CASSSASGTETQYF. CDR3 DNA (partial): TGTGCCAGCAGCTCCGCTAGCGGGACTGAGACC.